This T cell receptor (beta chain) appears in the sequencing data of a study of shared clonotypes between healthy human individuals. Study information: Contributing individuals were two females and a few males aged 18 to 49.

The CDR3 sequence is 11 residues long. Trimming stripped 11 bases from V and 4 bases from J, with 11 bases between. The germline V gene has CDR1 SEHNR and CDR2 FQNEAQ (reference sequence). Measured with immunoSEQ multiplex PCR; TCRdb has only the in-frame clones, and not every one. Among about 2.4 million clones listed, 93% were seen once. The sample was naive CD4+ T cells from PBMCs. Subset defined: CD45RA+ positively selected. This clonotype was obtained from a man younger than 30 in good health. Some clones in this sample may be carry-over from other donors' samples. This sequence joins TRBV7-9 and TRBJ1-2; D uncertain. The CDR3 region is CAAAKTYGYTF. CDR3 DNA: TGTGCCGCAGCTAAAACCTATGGCTACACCTTC. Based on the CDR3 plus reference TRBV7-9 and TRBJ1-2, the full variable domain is DTGVSQNPRHKITKRGQNVTFRCDPISEHNRLYWYRQTLGQGPEFLTYFQNEAQLEKSRLLSDRFSAERPKGSFSTLEIQRTEQGDSAMYLCAAAKTYGYTFGSGTRLTVV.